These T cell receptor beta chains were read from a single sample in a study of technical replicates of blood from a few donors. Clones were sequenced by immunoSEQ multiplex PCR, and TCRdb holds only the in-frame ones, with some missing. The sample consists of fewer than 95,000 clones, over 90% of them appearing once. Sequencing was performed on T cells isolated from PBMCs. The receptors were gathered from a human donor in good health. Both conserved end residues are part of each CDR3. A D gene is named only where the DNA matches it firmly. Not every row has a clone size; where given, it reads once, few, many or a size class.

d_call,j_call,clone_size,v_call,cdr3_length,cdr3_aa,cdr3_nt
.,TRBJ1-1,.,TRBV28,13,CASSFLVTTEAFF,TGTGCCAGCAGTTTTCTAGTGACCACTGAAGCTTTCTTT
.,TRBJ1-5,.,TRBV5-5,13,CASSLRQNQPQHF,TGTGCCAGCAGCTTGAGACAGAATCAGCCCCAGCATTTT
TRBD2,TRBJ2-3,.,TRBV9,16,CASSVGVAGNTDTQYF,TGTGCCAGCAGCGTAGGGGTAGCGGGGAACACAGATACGCAGTATTTT
.,TRBJ2-3,.,TRBV10-1,13,CASSGRLADTQYF,TGCGCCAGCAGTGGAAGACTAGCAGATACGCAGTATTTT
TRBD2,TRBJ2-1,.,TRBV6-1,18,CASSAKPRTSGTYNEQFF,TGTGCCAGCAGTGCAAAACCCCGGACTAGCGGGACCTACAATGAGCAGTTCTTC
TRBD1,TRBJ1-1,once,TRBV28,14,CASWGQGMNTEAFF,TGTGCCAGCTGGGGACAGGGGATGAACACTGAAGCTTTCTTT
TRBD2,TRBJ2-3,.,TRBV15,19,CATSRDVWGLAGGGDTQYF,TGTGCCACCAGCAGAGACGTTTGGGGACTAGCGGGGGGGGGAGATACGCAGTATTTT
.,TRBJ2-7,.,TRBV6-1,12,CASSASGAEQYF,TGTGCCAGCAGTGCCTCTGGGGCCGAGCAGTACTTC
TRBD1,TRBJ2-1,.,TRBV19,16,CASKAEGTGLYNEQFF,TGTGCCAGTAAAGCTGAAGGGACAGGGCTTTACAATGAGCAGTTCTTC
TRBD2,TRBJ2-7,.,TRBV7-3,14,CASSNGGIRREQYF,TGTGCCAGCAGCAACGGGGGGATAAGGCGCGAGCAGTACTTC
.,TRBJ2-7,.,TRBV7-8,12,CASSTGSYEQYF,TGTGCCAGCAGTACAGGGAGCTACGAGCAGTACTTC
TRBD1,TRBJ1-1,.,TRBV19,14,CASSRDRFNTEAFF,TGTGCCAGTAGTAGGGACAGATTCAACACTGAAGCTTTCTTT
.,TRBJ2-1,.,TRBV5-1,16,CASSGAWTQGSNEQFF,TGCGCCAGCAGCGGGGCCTGGACCCAGGGCTCCAATGAGCAGTTCTTC
.,TRBJ1-4,.,TRBV15,12,CATSSQGEKLFF,TGTGCCACCAGCAGTCAGGGTGAAAAACTGTTTTTT
TRBD1,TRBJ1-2,.,TRBV18,14,CASSPRTGVDGYTF,TGTGCCAGCTCACCACGAACAGGGGTCGATGGCTACACCTTC
.,TRBJ1-3,.,TRBV2,16,CASADFLKEPGNTIYF,TGTGCCAGTGCGGACTTCTTAAAGGAGCCTGGAAACACCATATATTTT
TRBD1,TRBJ1-1,.,TRBV9,13,CASSVRQGFEAFF,TGTGCCAGCAGCGTCCGACAGGGTTTCGAGGCTTTCTTT
.,TRBJ2-3,.,TRBV27,14,CASSLRPGGDTQYF,TGTGCCAGCAGTTTACGACCAGGGGGGGATACGCAGTATTTT
.,TRBJ1-3,.,TRBV11-3,14,CASSYRSSGNTIYF,TGTGCCAGCAGCTACAGGAGCTCTGGAAACACCATATATTTT
.,TRBJ2-7,.,TRBV19,13,CASSIFLAYEQYF,TGTGCCAGTAGTATATTCCTAGCTTACGAGCAGTACTTC
.,TRBJ2-2,.,TRBV28,12,CASSLADGELFF,TGTGCCAGCTCCCTCGCGGACGGGGAGCTGTTTTTT
.,TRBJ1-2,.,TRBV6-4,13,CASSEGATGGYTF,TGTGCCAGCAGTGAGGGGGCAACGGGTGGCTACACCTTC
TRBD2,TRBJ2-1,.,TRBV28,16,CASSLGSGGSYNEQFF,TGTGCCAGCAGTTTAGGTAGCGGGGGGTCCTACAATGAGCAGTTCTTC
.,TRBJ2-3,.,TRBV7-8,14,CASSLRVGTDTQYF,TGTGCCAGCAGCTTACGCGTGGGCACAGATACGCAGTATTTT
.,TRBJ2-7,.,TRBV30,11,CAWGASNEQYF,TGTGCCTGGGGAGCCTCCAACGAGCAGTACTTC
TRBD1,TRBJ2-7,.,TRBV9,14,CASSLGQGGYEQYF,TGTGCCAGCAGCCTGGGACAGGGGGGTTACGAGCAGTACTTC
.,TRBJ2-3,.,TRBV5-1,15,CASSLNPRNTDTQYF,TGCGCCAGCAGCTTAAACCCTAGGAACACAGATACGCAGTATTTT
TRBD2,TRBJ2-5,.,TRBV29-1,16,CSVEGGSSGRRETQYF,TGCAGCGTTGAAGGAGGGTCTAGCGGGAGGCGGGAGACCCAGTACTTC
TRBD1,TRBJ2-2,.,TRBV15,17,CATSRVAIRTGTGELFF,TGTGCCACCAGCAGAGTGGCCATTCGGACAGGGACCGGGGAGCTGTTTTTT
TRBD2,TRBJ2-3,.,TRBV6-1,15,CASDTGLALTDTQYF,TGTGCCAGCGATACGGGACTAGCGCTAACAGATACGCAGTATTTT
.,TRBJ2-1,.,TRBV7-2,13,CASSLVEYNEQFF,TGTGCCAGCAGCTTAGTCGAGTACAATGAGCAGTTCTTC
.,TRBJ2-1,.,TRBV11-2,12,CASSPDSNEQFF,TGTGCCAGCAGCCCTGACAGCAATGAGCAGTTCTTC
.,TRBJ2-2,.,TRBV4-2,16,CASSQDSRQITGELFF,TGTGCCAGCAGCCAAGATAGCCGCCAGATCACCGGGGAGCTGTTTTTT
.,TRBJ2-1,.,TRBV7-9,14,CASSLAQNRDEQFF,TGTGCCAGCAGCTTGGCCCAAAACAGGGACGAGCAGTTCTTC
.,TRBJ2-3,.,TRBV5-1,17,CASSPSGLGRQTDTQYF,TGCGCCAGCAGCCCCTCCGGTCTAGGCCGGCAGACAGATACGCAGTATTTT
TRBD1,TRBJ2-1,.,TRBV9,18,CASSVGLRGQGSYNEQFF,TGTGCCAGCAGCGTAGGCCTCAGGGGACAGGGGTCCTACAATGAGCAGTTCTTC
TRBD1,TRBJ1-1,.,TRBV4-2,15,CASSQALGQRPEAFF,TGTGCCAGCAGCCAAGCGTTGGGACAGAGACCTGAAGCTTTCTTT
.,TRBJ2-7,.,TRBV29-1,12,CSVTDRSHDPYF,TGCAGCGTTACGGACAGAAGTCATGATCCGTACTTC
TRBD1,TRBJ2-1,.,TRBV9,13,CASRTGQSNEQFF,TGTGCCAGCAGGACGGGACAGTCCAATGAGCAGTTCTTC
.,TRBJ2-7,.,TRBV13,16,CASSLGQGGGYYEQYF,TGTGCCAGCAGCTTAGGACAGGGAGGGGGTTACTACGAGCAGTACTTC
.,TRBJ2-2,.,TRBV14,17,CASSPGTRFANTGELFF,TGTGCCAGCAGCCCGGGAACGAGGTTCGCGAACACCGGGGAGCTGTTTTTT
TRBD1,TRBJ2-2,.,TRBV5-1,17,CASSPRGPGDNTGELFF,TGCGCCAGCAGCCCGAGGGGGCCAGGGGATAACACCGGGGAGCTGTTTTTT
.,TRBJ2-2,.,TRBV28,15,CASSLAAANTGELFF,TGTGCCAGCAGTTTGGCTGCGGCTAACACCGGGGAGCTGTTTTTT
TRBD1,TRBJ2-3,.,TRBV29-1,17,CSVGGTGDRLATDTQYF,TGCAGCGTTGGGGGGACAGGGGATCGTCTAGCCACAGATACGCAGTATTTT
TRBD2,TRBJ2-2,.,TRBV9,16,CASSLRGLAGAGELFF,TGTGCCAGCAGCTTAAGAGGACTAGCGGGAGCCGGGGAGCTGTTTTTT